This T cell receptor beta chain was profiled in a study of T cell responses to AZD1222 COVID-19 vaccine. Study results and limitations: Clonal diversity may have been underestimated, and the donors were mostly white British, with more females than males. Unmutated variant regions are reportedly the target of nearly half of TCRs that are spike-specific.

V lost 5 bases to trimming and J lost 3 bases; unmatched junction nucleotides: 9. The CDR3 loop spans 15 amino acids. CDR1 and CDR2 (germline): GTSNPN, SVGIG (reference sequence). On this clone itself: No antigen is known for it.

TCRdb keeps only in-frame clones here, not all; method: immunoSEQ multiplex PCR. The data contain 110,000 or so clones, about 89% of them singletons. The source is an adult who received the AZD1222 COVID-19 vaccine. The gene calls are TRBV30 and TRBJ2-4, with 8 nucleotides matching TRBD2. Sequencing was performed on peripheral blood, taken 28 days after the second AZD1222 dose. The CDR3 is CAWLKSAGGKNIQYF. In DNA, the CDR3 is TGTGCCTGGTTGAAATCGGCGGGGGGCAAAAACATTCAGTACTTC.